The rows below give T cell receptor beta chains drawn from one sample of a study of Graves' ophthalmopathy and Graves' hyperthyroidism. TCRdb ran MiXCR on the multiplex PCR reads and lists one entry per CDR3 protein. Counted here are around 660,000 distinct CDR3 sequences, about two fifths occurring once; the ten biggest clones make up about 3.3%. Sequencing was done on a sample of peripheral blood. The origin of the receptors is an adult man with Graves' ophthalmopathy. The CDR3 runs from the conserved cysteine through the conserved F or W. A D gene is named only where the DNA matches it firmly. Size is stated for part of the rows, as once, few or many counts, or as a class when the clone is expanded.

v_gene,j_gene,d_gene,abundance,CDR3aa,CDR3nt
TRBV25-1,TRBJ2-5,-,once,CASSLGGTAREETQYF,TGTGCCAGCAGCTTAGGTGGGACCGCACGGGAGGAGACCCAGTACTTC
TRBV10-3,TRBJ2-7,TRBD1,once,CAISRTGPGGYEQYF,TGTGCCATCAGCCGGACAGGGCCTGGTGGCTACGAGCAGTACTTC
TRBV10-3,TRBJ2-6,-,many,CAAQGSSSGANVLTF,TGTGCCGCCCAGGGGTCCAGCTCTGGGGCCAACGTCCTGACTTTC
TRBV10-3,TRBJ1-1,-,-,CAISAIRNTEAFF,TGTGCCATCAGTGCGATAAGGAACACTGAAGCTTTCTTT
TRBV2,TRBJ1-4,-,many,CASSEDEKLFF,TGTGCCAGCAGTGAGGATGAAAAACTGTTTTTT
TRBV10-3,TRBJ1-1,TRBD1,few,CASITRTGQNTEAFF,TGTGCCAGCATTACTAGGACAGGGCAGAACACTGAAGCTTTCTTT
TRBV5-5,TRBJ2-7,-,-,CASSLFQGSSSSYEQYF,TGTGCCAGCAGCTTGTTTCAGGGGTCTTCTAGCTCCTACGAGCAGTACTTC
TRBV10-2,TRBJ2-5,TRBD1,many,CASSEPGGEETQYF,TGCGCCAGCAGTGAGCCAGGGGGCGAAGAGACCCAGTACTTC
TRBV6-1,TRBJ1-2,-,few,CASSLTSTYGYTF,TGTGCCAGCAGCCTCACTAGTACCTATGGCTACACCTTC
TRBV6-1,TRBJ1-2,-,-,CASSYSTAANYGYTF,TGTGCCAGCAGTTACTCGACGGCAGCTAACTATGGCTACACCTTC
TRBV13,TRBJ2-7,TRBD1,-,CASSQSMGQFYEQYF,TGCGCCAGCAGCCAAAGCATGGGACAGTTCTACGAGCAGTACTTC
TRBV7-2,TRBJ2-7,-,-,CASSLLVSTGELYF,TGTGCCAGCAGCTTATTGGTGTCCACCGGGGAGCTGTACTTC
TRBV25-1,TRBJ1-1,TRBD1,-,CASTLEAGTGSEAFF,TGTGCCAGCACCCTGGAGGCGGGGACAGGGAGTGAAGCTTTCTTT
TRBV19,TRBJ1-3,TRBD1,-,CASWDRAGNTIYF,TGTGCCAGTTGGGACAGGGCCGGAAACACCATATATTTT
TRBV5-8,TRBJ2-7,-,-,CASSFAGFDYEQYF,TGTGCCAGCAGCTTTGCAGGGTTTGACTACGAGCAGTACTTC
TRBV2,TRBJ1-1,-,many,CASRSSSGSEAFF,TGTGCCAGCAGGTCGAGTTCAGGGTCTGAAGCTTTCTTT
TRBV2,TRBJ1-1,-,-,CASNRGRGYTEAFF,TGTGCCAGCAATCGGGGCCGCGGGTACACTGAAGCTTTCTTT
TRBV12-3/TRBV12-4,TRBJ2-7,-,many,CASSLIAYEQYF,TGTGCCAGCAGTTTGATTGCCTACGAGCAGTACTTC
TRBV5-6,TRBJ2-6,-,few,CASSLGGPSGANVLTF,TGTGCCAGCAGCTTGGGGGGGCCCTCTGGGGCCAACGTCCTGACTTTC
TRBV9,TRBJ2-5,-,-,CASSVAESYWETQYF,TGTGCCAGCAGCGTAGCTGAGTCTTATTGGGAGACCCAGTACTTC
TRBV25-1,TRBJ1-6,-,once,CASSEHAGRNSPLHF,TGTGCCAGCAGTGAGCATGCAGGGCGAAATTCACCCCTCCACTTT
TRBV3-1,TRBJ1-3,-,few,CASSPGTSRRYF,TGTGCCAGCAGCCCTGGGACCTCTCGTAGATATTTT
TRBV4-1,TRBJ2-7,-,-,CASSQVLQDLYEQYF,TGCGCCAGCAGCCAAGTGCTACAGGACCTCTACGAGCAGTACTTC
TRBV4-1,TRBJ1-2,TRBD1,many,CASSQLTGGGYGYTF,TGCGCCAGCAGCCAATTGACAGGGGGTGGCTATGGCTACACCTTC
TRBV2,TRBJ2-2,TRBD2,-,CAGKLGLAGGQTGELFF,TGTGCCGGCAAGCTGGGACTAGCGGGGGGGCAGACCGGGGAGCTGTTTTTT
TRBV7-6,TRBJ1-5,-,many,CASSPLLGSNQPQHF,TGTGCCAGCAGCCCCTTGCTGGGAAGCAATCAGCCCCAGCATTTT